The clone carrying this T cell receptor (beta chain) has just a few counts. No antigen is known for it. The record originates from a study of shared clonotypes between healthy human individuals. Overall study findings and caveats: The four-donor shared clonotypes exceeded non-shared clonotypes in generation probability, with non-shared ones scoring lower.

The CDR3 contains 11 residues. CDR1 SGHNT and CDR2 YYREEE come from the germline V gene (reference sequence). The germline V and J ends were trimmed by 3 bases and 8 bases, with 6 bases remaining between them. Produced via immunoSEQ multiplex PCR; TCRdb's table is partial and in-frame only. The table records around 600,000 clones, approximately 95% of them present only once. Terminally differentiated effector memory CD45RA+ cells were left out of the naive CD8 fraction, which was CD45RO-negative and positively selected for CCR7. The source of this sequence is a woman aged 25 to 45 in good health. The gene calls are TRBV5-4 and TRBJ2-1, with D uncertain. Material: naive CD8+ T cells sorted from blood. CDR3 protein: CASSSIYEQFF. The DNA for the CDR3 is TGTGCCAGCAGCTCGATTTATGAGCAGTTCTTC.